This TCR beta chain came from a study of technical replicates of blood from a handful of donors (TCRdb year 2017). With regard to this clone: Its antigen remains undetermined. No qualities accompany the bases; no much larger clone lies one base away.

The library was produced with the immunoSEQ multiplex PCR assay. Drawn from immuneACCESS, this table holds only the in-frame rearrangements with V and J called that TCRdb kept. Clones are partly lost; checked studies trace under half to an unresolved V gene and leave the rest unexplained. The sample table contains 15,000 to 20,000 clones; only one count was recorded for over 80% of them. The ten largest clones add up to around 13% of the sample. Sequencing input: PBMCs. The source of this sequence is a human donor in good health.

The base sequence is TGTGCCAGCAGCCAAGATCAAGGAAATCTAAAGGGGGAAAAACTGTTTTTT. This is translated as CASSQDQGNLKGEKLFF. Recombination linked TRBV4-2 to TRBJ1-4, and perhaps TRBD1 as D gene, on 5 matching bases. The CDR3 contains 17 residues, cysteine and phenylalanine counted. Solely the CDR3 DNA is kept, with 51 bases framed from the first base. V and J lose 0 bases and 8 bases, and a span of 19 bases separates them. The germline V gene provides CDR1 LGHNA and CDR2 YNFKEQ.